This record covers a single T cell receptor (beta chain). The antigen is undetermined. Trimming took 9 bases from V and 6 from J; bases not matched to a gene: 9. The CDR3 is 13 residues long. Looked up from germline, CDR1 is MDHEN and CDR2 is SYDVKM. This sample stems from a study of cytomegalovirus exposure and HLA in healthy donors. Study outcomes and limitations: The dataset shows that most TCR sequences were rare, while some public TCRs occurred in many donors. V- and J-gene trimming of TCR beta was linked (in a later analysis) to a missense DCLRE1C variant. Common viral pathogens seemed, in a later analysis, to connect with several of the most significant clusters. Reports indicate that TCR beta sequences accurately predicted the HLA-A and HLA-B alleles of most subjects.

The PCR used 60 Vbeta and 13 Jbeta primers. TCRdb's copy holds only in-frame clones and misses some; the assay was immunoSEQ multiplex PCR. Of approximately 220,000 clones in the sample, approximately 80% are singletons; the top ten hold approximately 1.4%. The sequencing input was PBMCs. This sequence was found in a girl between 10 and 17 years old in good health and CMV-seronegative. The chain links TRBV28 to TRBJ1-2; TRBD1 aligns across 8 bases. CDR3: CASGPRGRNGYTF. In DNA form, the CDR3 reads TGTGCCAGTGGCCCCAGGGGGCGGAATGGCTACACCTTC.